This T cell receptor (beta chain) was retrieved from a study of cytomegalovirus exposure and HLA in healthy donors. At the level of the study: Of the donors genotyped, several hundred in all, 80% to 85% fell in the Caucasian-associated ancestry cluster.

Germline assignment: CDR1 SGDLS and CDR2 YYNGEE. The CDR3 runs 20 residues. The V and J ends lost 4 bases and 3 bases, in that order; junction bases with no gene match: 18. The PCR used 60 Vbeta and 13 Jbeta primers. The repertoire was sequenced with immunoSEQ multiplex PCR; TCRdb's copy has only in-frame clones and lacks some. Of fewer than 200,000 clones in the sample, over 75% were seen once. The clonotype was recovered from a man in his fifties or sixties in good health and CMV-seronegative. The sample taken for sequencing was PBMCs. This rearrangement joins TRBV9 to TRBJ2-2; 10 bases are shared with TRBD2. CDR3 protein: CASSPHRGYSGGADTGELFF. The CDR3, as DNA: TGTGCCAGCAGCCCTCACAGGGGGTACAGCGGGGGGGCCGACACCGGGGAGCTGTTTTTT.